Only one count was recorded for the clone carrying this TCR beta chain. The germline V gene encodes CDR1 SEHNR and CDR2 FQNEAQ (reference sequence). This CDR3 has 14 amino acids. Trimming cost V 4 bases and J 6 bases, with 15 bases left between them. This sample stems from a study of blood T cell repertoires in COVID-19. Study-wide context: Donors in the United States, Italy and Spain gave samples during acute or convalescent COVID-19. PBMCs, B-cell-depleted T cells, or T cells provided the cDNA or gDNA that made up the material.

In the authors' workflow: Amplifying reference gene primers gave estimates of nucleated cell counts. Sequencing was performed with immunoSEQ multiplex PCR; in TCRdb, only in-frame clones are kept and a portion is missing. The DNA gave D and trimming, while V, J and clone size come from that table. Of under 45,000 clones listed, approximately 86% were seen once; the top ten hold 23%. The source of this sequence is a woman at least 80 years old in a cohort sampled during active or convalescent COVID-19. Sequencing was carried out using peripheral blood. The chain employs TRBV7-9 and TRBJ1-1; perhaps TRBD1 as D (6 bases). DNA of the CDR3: TGTGCCAGCAGCTCCCTTGACAGGTTGGCTGAAGCTTTCTTT. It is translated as CASSSLDRLAEAFF.